This T cell receptor beta chain was found in a study of T-cell reconstitution after alpha-beta-depleted transplantation in children (dated by TCRdb to 2015 to 2016). Study-level background: Using TCR repertoire profiling, the study quantitatively followed how T-cell immune reconstitution unfolded in children after TCRalphabeta/CD19-depleted allogeneic hematopoietic cell transplantation. Results the study describes overall, beyond this receptor: Hyperexpanded clone frequencies declined over subsequent months; after one year, T-cell counts and TCRbeta diversity were mostly attributed to newly produced T cells. In some patients, the high TCRbeta diversity seen at day 60 was put down to recipient T cells and intrathymic progenitors that had survived conditioning. The apparently early recovery of alphabetaT-cell counts about two months after transplant reportedly depended on only several hundred rapidly expanded clones that came from non-depleted graft cells.

For this chain, trimming is 1 base at the V end and 2 bases at the J end, and the number of junction bases without a gene match is 3. Sequences SGHRS (CDR1) and YFSETQ (CDR2) are obtained from the germline V gene. Including cysteine and phenylalanine, the CDR3 has 14 amino acids. Only the CDR3 DNA is retained, 42 bases long and in frame from the first base. The sample's treatment or condition label is to be understood as: allogeneic hematopoietic cell transplantation with graft depleted of TCRalphabeta T cells and CD19 B cells. The transplant recipients were children given TCRalphabeta/CD19-depleted allogeneic hematopoietic cell grafts. The library was generated by PCR. Sequencer: Illumina HiSeq 2500. To normalize quantification of the TCRbeta repertoire, the TCR libraries were built with molecular barcoding that relied on unique molecular identifiers. TCRdb reprocessing: public reads trimmed at Q25 with fastp, clones called with MiXCR, in-frame beta chains kept. Rows merge per CDR3 protein into single entries with the most common DNA and genes. This sample lists about 300,000 distinct CDR3 sequences; about 9.5% were detected once. The top ten hold around 7.6% of the sample.

This clonotype was detected ten times or more. Its binding antigen is unknown. Base-call qualities are not available, and no considerably larger clone is one nucleotide away. This sequence was found in a boy under two years old with acute myeloid leukemia, due to receive a stem cell transplant. Recombination connected TRBV5-1 to TRBJ2-7; 7 nucleotides in the junction match TRBD1. The sequencing here drew on PBMCs, taken before TCRalphabeta/CD19-depleted stem cell transplant. The bases are TGCGCCAGCAGCTTGTCCGGGACAGCCTACGAGCAGTACTTC. It specifies CASSLSGTAYEQYF.